The 13 T cell receptor beta chains below all came from one sample that was sequenced in a study of blood T cell repertoires in COVID-19. Data came from immunoSEQ multiplex PCR; TCRdb stores just in-frame clones and leaves some out. Here the sample spans about 210,000 clones, around 81% being singletons. The specimen sequenced was PBMCs or T cells enriched from blood (not recorded which). The source of these receptors is a woman between 50 and 59 years old with acute COVID-19.

This clone was recorded a few times. The chain joins TRBV6-4 to TRBJ2-1; D perhaps matches TRBD2 (6 bases). Trimming removed 3 bases at V and 10 bases at J, with 13 bases between. The CDR3 runs 13 residues. In germline, CDR1 is MRHNA, CDR2 SNTAGT. CDR3 bases: TGTGCCAGCAGTGATAATTCGGCGGGAGAGCAGTTCTTC. Amino acids: CASSDNSAGEQFF.

The J gene is TRBJ2-5, the V gene TRBV28; D unresolved. The CDR3 length is 17 residues. Germline V gives CDR1 MDHEN, CDR2 SYDVKM. The V gene lost 3 bases and the J gene lost 0 bases, with 17 bases spanning the gap. The CDR3 protein is CASSFSFGAWDQETQYF. The DNA for the CDR3 is TGTGCCAGCAGTTTCTCCTTCGGAGCTTGGGACCAAGAGACCCAGTACTTC. Variable domain in full (rest from reference TRBV28 and TRBJ2-5): DVKVTQSSRYLVKRTGEKVFLECVQDMDHENMFWYRQDPGLGLRLIYFSYDVKMKEKGDIPEGYSVSREKKERFSLILESASTNQTSMYLCASSFSFGAWDQETQYFGPGTRLLVL.

V is TRBV3-1 (or the pseudogene TRBV3-2) and J is TRBJ2-5, with 8 bases fitting TRBD2. The trim removed 0 bases at V and 3 bases at J, leaving 6 bases unmatched. This CDR3 contains 16 residues. Per germline, CDR1 LGHDT and CDR2 YNNKEL (reference sequence). This chain's CDR3 is CASSQDTGGAKETQYF. The CDR3 DNA sequence: TGTGCCAGCAGCCAAGATACCGGGGGGGCAAAAGAGACCCAGTACTTC.

This chain connects TRBV7-2 to TRBJ2-1; 8 bases line up with TRBD2. Trimming took 1 base from V and 10 from J; bases not matched to a gene: 15. The germline gives CDR1 SGHTA, CDR2 FQGNSA. The CDR3 extends over 17 amino acids. CDR3: CASSLEGYGRASGEQFF. For the CDR3, the DNA is TGTGCCAGCAGCTTAGAGGGTTACGGGAGGGCCTCGGGGGAGCAGTTCTTC.

The chain couples TRBV7-9 to TRBJ2-7; TRBD2 aligns across 12 bases. CDR3 length equals 14 residues. CDR1 and CDR2 from the germline V gene are SEHNR and FQNEAQ (reference sequence). V was clipped by 5 bases and J by 6 bases; unmatched bases: 5. CDR3 nucleotide sequence: TGTGCCAGCAGCCGGCGGACTAGCGGGACCGAGCAGTACTTC. It yields the protein CASSRRTSGTEQYF. Combining the CDR3 with reference TRBV7-9 and TRBJ2-7 gives the whole variable domain DTGVSQNPRHKITKRGQNVTFRCDPISEHNRLYWYRQTLGQGPEFLTYFQNEAQLEKSRLLSDRFSAERPKGSFSTLEIQRTEQGDSAMYLCASSRRTSGTEQYFGPGTRLTVT.

A single count supports this clone. The DNA of the CDR3 is TGTGCCAGCAGCTCGGGACAGGGGGCTAACACTGAAGCTTTCTTT. This sequence encodes CASSSGQGANTEAFF. The gene calls are TRBV7-6 and TRBJ1-1; 12 bases align to TRBD1. V lost 4 bases to trimming and J lost 2 bases; unmatched junction nucleotides: 2. Per germline, CDR1 SGHVS and CDR2 FNYEAQ. This CDR3 spans 15 amino acids.

The chain carries TRBV7-8 and TRBJ1-5; 9 positions match TRBD1. Trimming cost V 5 bases and J 7 bases; bases outside gene matches: 3. The germline CDR1 and CDR2 sequences are SGHVS and FQNEAQ. The CDR3 has 13 residues. CDR3: CASSRDREQPQHF. CDR3 nucleotide sequence: TGTGCCAGCAGCCGGGACAGGGAACAGCCCCAGCATTTT.

This clone was detected only once. V usage is TRBV7-9 and J usage is TRBJ2-7; possible D gene TRBD1, 6 bases. CDR1 is SEHNR, CDR2 FQNEAQ, per germline (reference sequence). V lost 5 bases and J lost 6, with 17 bases in between. The CDR3 spans 14 residues. CDR3 amino acids: CASSPPTGTSEQYF. The DNA of the CDR3 is TGTGCCAGCAGCCCACCGACAGGAACGTCCGAGCAGTACTTC. The full variable domain, completed using reference TRBV7-9 and TRBJ2-7, is DTGVSQNPRHKITKRGQNVTFRCDPISEHNRLYWYRQTLGQGPEFLTYFQNEAQLEKSRLLSDRFSAERPKGSFSTLEIQRTEQGDSAMYLCASSPPTGTSEQYFGPGTRLTVT.

On this clone: The identical CDR3 is also encoded by other nucleotide sequences in the sample. This sequence joins TRBV28 and TRBJ1-4; 11 positions agree with TRBD1. This CDR3 spans 15 amino acids. V gave up 4 bases and J gave up 7 bases; unmatched junction bases: 5. Germline V gene lookup returns CDR1 MDHEN and CDR2 SYDVKM. CDR3 sequence reads: CASSSAGTGGEKLFF. Here the CDR3 DNA reads TGTGCCAGCAGTTCAGCCGGGACAGGGGGTGAAAAACTGTTTTTT. The complete variable domain, with remaining parts taken from reference TRBV28 and TRBJ1-4, reads DVKVTQSSRYLVKRTGEKVFLECVQDMDHENMFWYRQDPGLGLRLIYFSYDVKMKEKGDIPEGYSVSREKKERFSLILESASTNQTSMYLCASSSAGTGGEKLFFGSGTQLSVL.

The chain couples TRBV18 to TRBJ1-1, with 10 bases that match TRBD1. J was trimmed by 4 bases and V by 4 bases; bases with no gene match: 3. There are 14 residues in the CDR3. Germline loops: CDR1 KGHSH, CDR2 LQKENI. The CDR3 DNA reads as TGTGCCAGCTCACGGACAGGGGGGACCACTGAAGCTTTCTTT. Its protein is CASSRTGGTTEAFF.

V is TRBV5-1 and J is TRBJ2-1; 8 bases agree with TRBD2. The CDR3 extends over 15 amino acids. The junction had 10 bases not matched to a gene; V was cut back by 2 bases and J by 9 bases. Germline lookup yields CDR1 SGHRS and CDR2 YFSETQ. CDR3 sequence: CASSLEAGVATEQFF. For the CDR3, the DNA is TGCGCCAGCAGCTTAGAAGCGGGGGTGGCCACTGAGCAGTTCTTC.

The gene calls are TRBV18 and TRBJ1-2; TRBD1 is a possible D gene (5 bases). Between the trimmed V and J ends, which lost 6 bases and 4 bases, there was a span of 15 bases. The germline gives CDR1 KGHSH, CDR2 LQKENI. The CDR3 length is 14 residues. As DNA, the CDR3 is TGTGCCAGCTCGGAATATGACAGCAGCTATGGCTACACCTTC. It is translated as CASSEYDSSYGYTF.

The sample holds many counts of this clone. The rearrangement uses TRBV5-6 and TRBJ2-5; TRBD2 aligns across 13 bases. Germline assignment: CDR1 SGHDT and CDR2 YYEEEE. The V gene end was trimmed by 4 bases and the J gene end by 4 bases; junction bases not matched to a gene: 4. This CDR3 has 15 residues. CDR3 coding DNA: TGTGCCAGCAGCCTCAGGACTAGCGGGGGAGAGACCCAGTACTTC. This translates into CASSLRTSGGETQYF.